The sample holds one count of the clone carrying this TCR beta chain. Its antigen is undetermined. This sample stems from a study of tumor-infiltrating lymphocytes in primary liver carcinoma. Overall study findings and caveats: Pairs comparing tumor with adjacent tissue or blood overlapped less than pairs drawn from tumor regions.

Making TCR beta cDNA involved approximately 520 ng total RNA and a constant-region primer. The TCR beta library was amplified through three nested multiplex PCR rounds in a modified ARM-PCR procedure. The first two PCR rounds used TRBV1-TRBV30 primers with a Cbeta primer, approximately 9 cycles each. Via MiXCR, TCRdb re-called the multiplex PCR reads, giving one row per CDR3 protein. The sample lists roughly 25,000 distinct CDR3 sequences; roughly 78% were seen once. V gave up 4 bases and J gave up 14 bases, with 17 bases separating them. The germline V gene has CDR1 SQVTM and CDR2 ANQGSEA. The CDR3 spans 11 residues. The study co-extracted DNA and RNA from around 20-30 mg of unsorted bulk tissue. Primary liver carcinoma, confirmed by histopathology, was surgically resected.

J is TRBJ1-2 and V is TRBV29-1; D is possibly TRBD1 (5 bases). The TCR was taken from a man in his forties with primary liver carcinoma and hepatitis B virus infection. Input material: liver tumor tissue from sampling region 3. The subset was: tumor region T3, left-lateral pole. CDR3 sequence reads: CSVVQGDDYTF. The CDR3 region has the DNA TGCAGCGTTGTTCAAGGGGATGACTATACCTTC.